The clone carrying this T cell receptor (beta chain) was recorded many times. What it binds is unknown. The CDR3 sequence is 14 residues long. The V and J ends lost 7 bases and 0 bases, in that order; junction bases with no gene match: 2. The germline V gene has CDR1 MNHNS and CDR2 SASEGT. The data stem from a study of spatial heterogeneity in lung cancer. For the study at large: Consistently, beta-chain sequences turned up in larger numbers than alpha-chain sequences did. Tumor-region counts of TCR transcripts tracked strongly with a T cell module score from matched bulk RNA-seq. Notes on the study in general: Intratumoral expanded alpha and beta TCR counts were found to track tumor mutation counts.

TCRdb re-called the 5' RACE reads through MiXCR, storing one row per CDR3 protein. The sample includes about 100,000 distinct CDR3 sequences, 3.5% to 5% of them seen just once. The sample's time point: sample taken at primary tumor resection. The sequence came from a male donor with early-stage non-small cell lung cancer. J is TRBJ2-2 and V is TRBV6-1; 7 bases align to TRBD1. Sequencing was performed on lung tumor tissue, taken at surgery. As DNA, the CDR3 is TGTGCCAGCAAAACAGGGGCGAACACCGGGGAGCTGTTTTTT. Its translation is CASKTGANTGELFF.